The T cell receptor beta chain described here comes from a study of cytomegalovirus exposure and HLA in healthy donors. Regarding the study as a whole: Further analysis, carried out later, found HLA-associated TCR beta chains more clonally expanded than equally common other chains. In a later analysis, TCR association rates varied by HLA locus: DRB1 most, HLA-C fewest. In a later analysis, TCR beta V- and J-gene trimming showed a link to a missense DCLRE1C variant. A list of 150 to 200 TCR beta chains associated with cytomegalovirus was given.

Germline V gene lookup returns CDR1 SGHNT and CDR2 YENEEA. The CDR3 length is 15 residues. V was pared by 5 bases and J by 4 bases, with 6 bases of the junction left unmatched. Concerning this clone itself: Its target is unknown.

PCR involved 60 Vbeta and 13 Jbeta primers. The protocol was immunoSEQ multiplex PCR, while the TCRdb copy is restricted to in-frame clones and leaves out a portion. This table has about 180,000 clones, around 80% appearing once. V and J are TRBV11-3 and TRBJ1-3; TRBD1 aligns across 9 bases. Sequences were obtained from PBMCs. This receptor was obtained from a girl aged 10 to 17 in good health and CMV-seropositive. The CDR3: CASSPQGAPGNTIYF. The CDR3 DNA sequence: TGTGCCAGCAGCCCACAGGGGGCTCCCGGAAACACCATATATTTT.